A selection of T cell receptor beta chains follows, all from one sample in a study of blood T cell repertoires in COVID-19. Sequenced by immunoSEQ multiplex PCR; TCRdb stores in-frame clones only, minus some. The sample shows about 150,000 clones, just under 85% of them seen only once. Input material: peripheral blood. Receptors originate from a woman in her forties with active or convalescent COVID-19. CDR3s include the opening cysteine and the closing phenylalanine or tryptophan. D genes are given only for firm matches. Rows give clone size only sometimes, using once, few, many, or a class for an expanded clone.

V gene,D gene,J gene,clone size,CDR3 DNA,CDR3 protein
TRBV6-1,NA,TRBJ1-3,NA,TGTGCCAGCAGTGAAGTTTACGGGACTGGAAACACCATATATTTT,CASSEVYGTGNTIYF
TRBV27,TRBD2,TRBJ2-3,NA,TGTGCCAGCAGCACGGGGGGACTAGCGGGGGTTGGAGTTTTTAGCACAGATACGCAGTATTTT,CASSTGGLAGVGVFSTDTQYF
TRBV9,NA,TRBJ2-1,NA,TGTGCCAGCAGCGTAGGGCCCAGCGCAAGGCCTGCCTACAATGAGCAGTTCTTC,CASSVGPSARPAYNEQFF
TRBV29-1,TRBD1,TRBJ1-2,NA,TGCAGCGTTGTAGGGTCAGGGGGGGGCTACACCTTC,CSVVGSGGGYTF
TRBV7-9,NA,TRBJ1-1,once,TGTGCCAGCAGCCTACCCCTCTTGAACACTGAAGCTTTCTTT,CASSLPLLNTEAFF
TRBV30,NA,TRBJ2-7,NA,TGTGCCTGGAATCGGGGGACCTACGAGCAGTACTTC,CAWNRGTYEQYF
TRBV9,NA,TRBJ2-5,NA,TGTGCCAGCAGCGTTCGACTGGGGGCCGGAGAGACCCAGTACTTC,CASSVRLGAGETQYF
TRBV6-1,NA,TRBJ1-6,NA,TGTGCCAGCAGACCGAGGGGGGGTGATTCACCCCTCCACTTT,CASRPRGGDSPLHF
TRBV29-1,TRBD2,TRBJ2-1,NA,TGCAGCGCCCCGGGGCGGGGGGATGTCTACAATGAGCAGTTCTTC,CSAPGRGDVYNEQFF
TRBV3-1/TRBV3-2,TRBD1,TRBJ1-1,NA,TGTGCCAGCAGCCAAGTCCAAACAGGGGGACAAGCTTTCTTT,CASSQVQTGGQAFF
TRBV27,NA,TRBJ2-4,few,TGTGCCAGTAAACCCGGGGGACTAGCCAAAAACATTCAGTACTTC,CASKPGGLAKNIQYF
TRBV19,TRBD2,TRBJ2-2,NA,TGTGCCAGTAGTATCCTAGCGGGAGGGGGGACCGGGGAGCTGTTTTTT,CASSILAGGGTGELFF